Described below is a single T cell receptor (beta chain) sequence and its context. Antigen specificity is unknown. This sample stems from a study of T cells in Graves' hyperthyroidism and ophthalmopathy. The overall study: Any treatment followed the collection of peripheral blood at initial diagnosis. General study results and limits: A model of 13 V-J features distinguished ophthalmopathy from stable hyperthyroidism. The blood repertoire included most of the expanded thyroid clonotypes above 0.001.

Using more than 7.5 ml of fresh peripheral blood, PBMCs were prepared. The germline V gene has CDR1 SGHRS and CDR2 YFSETQ. The CDR3 spans 13 residues. The trim removed 4 bases at V and 6 bases at J, leaving 7 bases unmatched. There were TCR beta CDR3 regions amplified from RNA transcripts. The TCR CDR3 was amplified in a first-round RT-PCR using the HTBI primer set. Each CDR3 protein is one row after TCRdb ran MiXCR on the multiplex PCR reads. The repertoire holds hundreds of thousands of distinct CDR3 sequences, with approximately 22% as singletons. The chain joins TRBV5-1 to TRBJ2-7, with 7 bases matching TRBD1. This receptor was identified in a woman aged 65 to 85 with Graves' ophthalmopathy. Sample: blood. CDR3 protein: CASSLYRGSEQYF. The CDR3 nucleotides are TGCGCCAGCAGCCTCTACAGGGGATCCGAGCAGTACTTC.